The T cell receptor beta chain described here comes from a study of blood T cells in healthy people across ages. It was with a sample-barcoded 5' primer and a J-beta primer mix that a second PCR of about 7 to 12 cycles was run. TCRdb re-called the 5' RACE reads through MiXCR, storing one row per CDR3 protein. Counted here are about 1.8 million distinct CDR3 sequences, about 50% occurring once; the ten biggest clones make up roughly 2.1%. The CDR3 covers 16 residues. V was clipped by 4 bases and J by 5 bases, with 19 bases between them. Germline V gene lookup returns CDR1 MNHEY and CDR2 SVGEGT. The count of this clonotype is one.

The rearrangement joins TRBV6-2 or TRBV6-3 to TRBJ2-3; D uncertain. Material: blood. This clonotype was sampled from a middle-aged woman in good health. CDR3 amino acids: CASSSSIGISVDTQYF. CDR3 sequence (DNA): TGTGCCAGCAGTTCGAGCATAGGGATTTCAGTAGATACGCAGTATTTT.